This is a list of T cell receptor beta chains from one sample in a study of beta chain features in type 1 diabetes. Some clones are missing from TCRdb's copy, which holds only in-frame ones; the method was immunoSEQ multiplex PCR. Seen here are around 56,000 clones, 52% observed once, and the top ten hold roughly 2.5%. Sequenced: Tregs from blood. The source is a middle-aged woman with type 1 diabetes. Both conserved end residues are part of each CDR3. A D gene is named only where the DNA matches it firmly. For some rows the clone size is stated as once, few or many, or as a class when expanded; others skip it.

abundance	d_gene	v_gene	j_gene	CDR3aa	CDR3nt
.	.	TRBV28	TRBJ2-3	CASSSPKASRYTDTQYF	TGTGCCAGCAGTTCCCCAAAGGCTTCGAGGTACACAGATACGCAGTATTTT
.	TRBD1	TRBV6-1	TRBJ2-7	CASSFYRGRDYEQYF	TGTGCCAGCAGTTTCTACAGGGGGCGCGACTACGAGCAGTACTTC
few	TRBD2	TRBV7-9	TRBJ2-1	CASTLAGGFNEQFF	TGTGCCAGCACCCTAGCGGGAGGTTTCAATGAGCAGTTCTTC
.	TRBD1	TRBV6-5	TRBJ1-2	CASSYSTGRYGYTF	TGTGCCAGCAGTTACTCGACAGGGAGGTATGGCTACACCTTC
.	TRBD2	TRBV19	TRBJ2-1	CASSIIGLAVDNEQFF	TGTGCCAGTAGTATAATTGGCCTAGCGGTCGACAATGAGCAGTTCTTC
.	.	TRBV10-3	TRBJ2-1	CAISDLSLSGSSYNEQFF	TGTGCCATCAGTGACCTATCCCTTAGCGGTAGCTCCTACAATGAGCAGTTCTTC
few	.	TRBV6-6	TRBJ2-7	CASSYFYGAYEQYF	TGTGCCAGCAGTTACTTCTACGGTGCCTACGAGCAGTACTTC
.	TRBD1	TRBV29-1	TRBJ1-1	CSVAQGADTEAFF	TGCAGCGTCGCACAGGGGGCTGACACTGAAGCTTTCTTT
.	.	TRBV5-1	TRBJ2-1	CASSLGVVYNEQFF	TGCGCCAGCAGCTTGGGAGTCGTCTACAATGAGCAGTTCTTC
.	.	TRBV15	TRBJ2-1	CATSSPGSASSYNEQFF	TGTGCCACCAGCAGCCCCGGCAGCGCCAGCTCCTACAATGAGCAGTTCTTC
.	.	TRBV6-5	TRBJ1-2	CASSYRTVTFNYGYTF	TGTGCCAGCAGTTACAGGACAGTCACATTTAACTATGGCTACACCTTC
.	.	TRBV27	TRBJ1-5	CASSFSGNQPQHF	TGTGCCAGCAGTTTCTCGGGCAATCAGCCCCAGCATTTT
.	TRBD1	TRBV4-3	TRBJ2-3	CASSQSGQGWTDTQYF	TGCGCCAGCAGCCAATCGGGACAGGGGTGGACAGATACGCAGTATTTT
.	.	TRBV5-4	TRBJ1-1	CASSLSGAGWTEAFF	TGTGCCAGCAGCTTGAGCGGGGCTGGATGGACTGAAGCTTTCTTT
.	TRBD2	TRBV28	TRBJ2-1	CASSDYSGGRPYNEQFF	TGTGCCAGCAGTGACTATAGCGGGGGGCGTCCCTACAATGAGCAGTTCTTC
.	.	TRBV4-3	TRBJ2-1	CASSQHREREQFF	TGCGCCAGCAGCCAGCACAGGGAACGTGAGCAGTTCTTC
.	TRBD1	TRBV6-5	TRBJ2-3	CASNPGQGIDTQYF	TGTGCCAGCAACCCGGGACAGGGGATAGATACGCAGTATTTT
.	TRBD1	TRBV2	TRBJ1-1	CASTPGTANTEAFF	TGTGCCAGCACCCCCGGGACAGCGAACACTGAAGCTTTCTTT